This T cell receptor beta chain was observed in a study of neurological immune-mediated disorders. Trimming pared 3 bases from V and 2 bases from J, leaving 10 bases between. CDR3 length: 14 residues. Germline V gene data show CDR1 as SGHRS and CDR2 as YFSETQ. TCRdb reanalysed the 5' RACE reads using MiXCR and keeps one entry per CDR3 protein. The table lists over 25,000 distinct CDR3 sequences, approximately 1.6% of them singletons, with about 9.3% in the top ten. This clonotype was picked up many times. The source is a woman in her twenties or thirties with multiple sclerosis. Sequenced input: PBMCs. The V and J genes are TRBV5-1 and TRBJ2-3; no definite D call. The CDR3 region has the DNA TGCGCCAGCAGCTGGCGCCCGGCCACAGATACGCAGTATTTT. Its translation is CASSWRPATDTQYF. The variable domain in full, completed from reference TRBV5-1 and TRBJ2-3, reads KAGVTQTPRYLIKTRGQQVTLSCSPISGHRSVSWYQQTPGQGLQFLFEYFSETQRNKGNFPGRFSGRQFSNSRSEMNVSTLELGDSALYLCASSWRPATDTQYFGPGTRLTVL.